This record concerns one T cell receptor beta chain sequence. This specimen comes from a study of blood T cell repertoires in COVID-19. Study as a whole: Collection of acute and convalescent COVID-19 samples took place in the United States, Italy and Spain.

Repertoires were generated with immunoSEQ multiplex PCR, while TCRdb's copy carries only in-frame clones and drops some. Among a few hundred thousand clones, roughly 81% were seen once, and the ten largest hold roughly 6.7%. Sequencing was carried out using PBMCs or T cells enriched from blood (not recorded which). This TCR was sampled from a woman between 50 and 59 years old who had been exposed to COVID-19.

The CDR3 DNA follows: TGTGCCAGCAGGGTTCAGGGGCAGTTTACTGAAGCTTTCTTT. Translated: CASRVQGQFTEAFF. The chain uses TRBV6-5 and TRBJ1-1; D is possibly TRBD1 (6 bases). The V gene lost 6 bases and the J gene lost 5 bases, with 16 bases spanning the gap. The CDR3 covers 14 residues. Germline V gene sequence: CDR1 MNHEY, CDR2 SVGAGI.